This T cell receptor beta chain was sequenced in a study of CD8 T cells in Susac syndrome. RNA, at about 0.45 to 1 ug, was reverse transcribed with random hexamers. Multiplex PCR with immunoSEQ amplified the TCR beta CDR3 across 54 Vbeta and 13 Jbeta. Using its own MiXCR run on the immunoSEQ multiplex PCR reads, TCRdb lists one record per CDR3 protein. The sample shows some 300,000 distinct CDR3 sequences, roughly 90% of them seen only once. Trimming took 3 bases from V and 4 from J, leaving 3 bases between them. Germline values: CDR1 LNHDA, CDR2 SQIVND (reference sequence). This CDR3 is 12 amino acids long. In this sample, this clonotype turned up a few times.

The sequenced sample consisted of CD8+ T cells from PBMCs. The chain uses TRBV19 and TRBJ2-2, with D uncertain. The receptor's source is a human donor with multiple sclerosis. The CDR3: CASSIGTGELFF. CDR3 in DNA: TGTGCCAGTAGTATTGGCACCGGGGAGCTGTTTTTT.